Sequencing of this T cell receptor (beta chain) was carried out in a study of PD-1 blockade in classical Hodgkin lymphoma. Every single patient, without exception, relapsed after autologous stem cell transplantation, and brentuximab vedotin exposure varied. The CDR3 has 13 residues. The V gene's germline CDR1 is SGHAT and CDR2 FQNNGV. J lost 5 bases, V lost 3 bases, and 1 base had no gene match. Regarding this clone: Its antigen is currently unknown.

Study conclusions and caveats: Patients starting nivolumab less than 1 year after ASCT had lower diversity and were excluded from later analyses. Newly diagnosed patients had baseline TCR diversity that was reportedly lower than that of healthy donors. At C4D1, TCR diversity had climbed significantly for CD4+ cells, though not for CD8+ cells. Complete responders had baseline diversity similar to newly diagnosed patients.

Data came from immunoSEQ multiplex PCR; TCRdb stores just in-frame clones and leaves some out. The sample gives fewer than 25,000 clones, roughly 88% of which show up once; about an eighth is in the top ten. The chain couples TRBV11-2 to TRBJ2-7; the match to TRBD1 covers 10 bases. The origin of this receptor is a human donor with classical Hodgkin lymphoma. Here the sequenced sample was peripheral blood mononuclear cells (PBMCs), taken before the second cycle of nivolumab. The CDR3, as DNA: TGTGCCAGCAGCTTCGGGACAGGGGACGAGCAGTACTTC. Its translation is CASSFGTGDEQYF.